These 17 T cell receptor beta chains were all obtained from the same sample, sequenced in a study of T cells in Graves' hyperthyroidism and ophthalmopathy. RNA transcripts gave rise to amplified TCR beta CDR3 regions. TCR CDR3 regions were first amplified by RT-PCR with HTBI primers. Using its own MiXCR run on the multiplex PCR reads, TCRdb lists one record per CDR3 protein. The sample lists more than 500,000 distinct CDR3 sequences; roughly 14% were seen once. Specimen: blood. These receptors originate from a woman aged 40 to 49 with Graves' ophthalmopathy.

This clonotype was seen at least ten times. This sequence joins TRBV19 and TRBJ2-5, with D possibly being TRBD2 (6 bases). The V gene's germline CDR1 is LNHDA and CDR2 SQIVND (reference sequence). V gave up 1 base and J gave up 5 bases, with 17 bases separating them. CDR3 length equals 16 residues. CDR3 coding DNA: TGTGCCAGTAGTATAGGCGGGATAGGGCAGACGGAGACCCAGTACTTC. This gives the protein CASSIGGIGQTETQYF. Using reference TRBV19 and TRBJ2-5 for the parts outside the CDR3, the full variable domain is DGGITQSPKYLFRKEGQNVTLSCEQNLNHDAMYWYRQDPGQGLRLIYYSQIVNDFQKGDIAEGYSVSREKKESFPLTVTSAQKNPTAFYLCASSIGGIGQTETQYFGPGTRLLVL.

This clonotype was recorded at least ten times. J is TRBJ1-5 and V is TRBV6-2 or TRBV6-3; the D is unclear. The ends were cut back, 3 bases at V and 0 bases at J, with 9 bases in the middle. The CDR3 totals 15 residues. Germline CDR1 reads MNHEY; CDR2 reads SVGEGT. In DNA, the CDR3 is TGTGCCAGCAGTTATCGGGTTACTAGCAATCAGCCCCAGCATTTT. This translates into CASSYRVTSNQPQHF.

In this sample, this clonotype turned up many times. V and J are TRBV7-9 and TRBJ2-7; weak D call: TRBD1 (6 bases). Germline V CDR1 and CDR2: SEHNR, FQNEAQ (reference sequence). The CDR3 is 15 amino acids. The germline V and J ends were trimmed by 4 bases and 2 bases, with 15 bases remaining between them. The CDR3 region has the DNA TGTGCCAGCAGCTCATTACAGGGAGAGGCCTACGAGCAGTACTTC. Encoded protein: CASSSLQGEAYEQYF.

In its sample, this clonotype was seen many times. This chain joins TRBV12-3 or TRBV12-4 and TRBJ1-2, with 9 bases that match TRBD1. The CDR3 is made up of 15 amino acids. Germline trimming cut 3 bases from V and 6 bases from J; bases unmatched to any gene: 8. Here the CDR3 DNA reads TGTGCCAGCAGTTTTTCACCCGGGACAGGGCATGGCTACACCTTC. Translating it yields CASSFSPGTGHGYTF.

This clonotype occurred a few times. CDR3 in amino acids: CASSYSKGGYEQYF. In DNA form, the CDR3 reads TGTGCCAGCAGTTACTCGAAGGGGGGATACGAGCAGTACTTC. The rearrangement joins TRBV6-5 to TRBJ2-7, with D perhaps given as TRBD1 or TRBD2 (6 bases each). Germline V gene lookup returns CDR1 MNHEY and CDR2 SVGAGI. The ends were cut back, 0 bases at V and 4 bases at J, with 10 bases in the middle. The CDR3 consists of 14 residues.

V and J are TRBV15 and TRBJ2-3; tentative D call: TRBD1 (6 bases). The V end was cut by 11 bases, the J end by 6 bases, with 18 bases between. Germline V gene lookup returns CDR1 LNHNV and CDR2 YYDKDF (reference sequence). CDR3 length: 13 amino acids. CDR3 sequence: CAARTVYDDTQYF. The DNA of the CDR3 is TGTGCCGCTCGGACAGTTTACGACGATACGCAGTATTTT.

The sample holds many counts of this clonotype. The V gene is TRBV20-1, the J gene TRBJ2-5; unclear D gene. The CDR3 consists of 11 residues. V was clipped by 7 bases and J by 2 bases, with 8 bases between them. Per the germline V gene, CDR1 is DFQATT and CDR2 is SNEGSKA (reference sequence). This chain's CDR3 is CSGYEQETQYF. CDR3 nucleotide sequence: TGCAGTGGGTACGAACAAGAGACCCAGTACTTC.

This clonotype was seen repeatedly, ten times or more. The genes are TRBV28 and TRBJ1-5; D ambiguous. CDR3 size: 16 residues. Trimming took 1 base from V and 1 from J, leaving 11 bases between them. The germline V gene has CDR1 MDHEN and CDR2 SYDVKM. CDR3: CASSLSLVDSNQPQHF. The DNA of the CDR3 is TGTGCCAGCAGTTTATCCCTGGTGGACAGCAATCAGCCCCAGCATTTT.

This clonotype has ten or more counts. In DNA form, the CDR3 reads TGTGCCAGCAGTTACGGGGATAGCGACCAAGAGACCCAGTACTTC. Translated, it gives CASSYGDSDQETQYF. This chain uses TRBV6-2 or TRBV6-3 with TRBJ2-5; weak D call: TRBD2 (5 bases). There are 15 residues in the CDR3. With 2 bases removed from V and 0 bases from J, the gap between germline ends came to 10 bases. Per germline, CDR1 MNHEY and CDR2 SVGEGT.

V is TRBV6-1 and J is TRBJ1-1; 8 nucleotides line up with TRBD1. Germline CDR1 is MNHNS and CDR2 is SASEGT. The CDR3 is made up of 14 amino acids. V shed 5 bases, J shed 2 bases, and the junction held 4 bases outside the gene matches. CDR3 in DNA: TGTGCCAGCAGTACAACAGGGGGAAACACTGAAGCTTTCTTT. Residues: CASSTTGGNTEAFF.

J is TRBJ1-5 and V is TRBV30; tentatively, D is TRBD1 (5 bases). The CDR3 contains 13 residues. V shed 0 bases and J shed 6 bases, with 9 bases lying between them. Germline loops: CDR1 GTSNPN, CDR2 SVGIG (reference sequence). CDR3 loop: CAWSVAGRQPQHF. The CDR3 nucleotides read TGTGCCTGGAGTGTAGCAGGGCGTCAGCCCCAGCATTTT.

This clonotype was counted at least ten times. The V call is TRBV28, the J call TRBJ2-5; 9 nucleotides align to TRBD1. Trimming took 3 bases from V and 7 from J; bases not matched to a gene: 6. The CDR3 has 14 amino acids. Germline V CDR1 and CDR2: MDHEN, SYDVKM. CDR3 DNA sequence: TGTGCCAGCAGTTTCGGGACAGGGTTGGGGACCCAGTACTTC. Translated, it gives CASSFGTGLGTQYF.

The gene calls are TRBV28 and TRBJ2-5, with D maybe TRBD1 (5 bases). The CDR3 extends over 14 amino acids. V was pared by 5 bases and J by 5 bases, with 15 bases between. Germline values: CDR1 MDHEN, CDR2 SYDVKM. The CDR3 nucleotides read TGTGCCAGCAGTCAGAGGACACCGCCGGAGACCCAGTACTTC. Its protein product is CASSQRTPPETQYF.

Note on this clonotype: The germline gene is not matched at one end of the junction; a read error may be the cause. The chain recombines TRBV24-1 with TRBJ2-2; a possible D gene is TRBD2 (5 bases). The CDR3 has 18 residues. CDR1 and CDR2 (germline): KGHDR, SFDVKD. CDR3 in DNA: TGTGCCACCAGTGATGCACCCGGCACCGCGGAGAACACCGGGGAGCTGCTTTTT. This translates into CATSDAPGTAENTGELLF.

The V and J genes are TRBV7-9 and TRBJ1-6; 10 nucleotides align to TRBD1. CDR3 length equals 15 residues. CDR1 and CDR2 from the germline V gene are SEHNR and FQNEAQ (reference sequence). J was trimmed by 7 bases and V by 3 bases; bases with no gene match: 3. The CDR3 DNA follows: TGTGCCAGCAGCTTTGGGACAGGGGACAATTCACCCCTCCACTTT. Protein product: CASSFGTGDNSPLHF.

This clonotype was counted ten times or more. V gene TRBV6-5 combines with J gene TRBJ1-2; tentative D call: TRBD1 (6 bases). CDR3 length: 14 residues. Germline V gene data show CDR1 as MNHEY and CDR2 as SVGAGI. Trimming removed 2 bases at V and 4 bases at J, with 11 bases between. This CDR3 reads CASSYVAQGYGYTF. As DNA, the CDR3 is TGTGCCAGCAGTTACGTGGCACAGGGCTATGGCTACACCTTC.

This clonotype was recorded at least ten times. This sequence joins TRBV6-2 or TRBV6-3 and TRBJ2-2; possible D gene TRBD2, 5 bases. Germline V lookup: CDR1 MNHEY, CDR2 SVGEGT. The CDR3 is 15 residues long. The V end lost 5 bases, the J end lost 4 bases, and 14 bases lay between the germline ends. As DNA, the CDR3 is TGTGCCAGCAGTCATGGCCCCCGGGGCACCGGGGAGCTGTTTTTT. Its protein product is CASSHGPRGTGELFF.